This entry concerns a single T cell receptor (beta chain). The specificity of this receptor is unknown. No quality values exist for individual bases; no much larger clone is one base distant. Trimming takes 1 base from V and 2 bases from J, and the germline ends sit 20 bases apart. For CDR1 and CDR2, the germline V gene lists MNHNS and SASEGT. There are 18 amino acids in the CDR3, from cysteine to phenylalanine inclusive. The DNA shown is the 54-base CDR3, in frame from base 1. To prepare the library, the immunoSEQ multiplex PCR assay was applied. TCRdb mirrors the immuneACCESS table, restricted to in-frame sequences. Some clones are absent from its copies; in checked studies, under half trace to an unresolved V gene, and the reason for the others is unknown. The sample yields tens of thousands of clones; 85% to 90% were counted once. 4.5% to 7% of the sample comes from the top ten. The data stem from a study of control samples from healthy donors and cancer patients (dated by TCRdb to 2018 to 2020).

The sequenced sample consisted of blood. The clonotype originates from a man aged 45 to 65 in good health. This receptor chain uses TRBV6-1 and TRBJ1-2; 5 matching bases give a weak D call of TRBD1. The nucleotides are TGTGCCAGCAGTGAAGGAGGGGCGGAGGGCGTCGCAAACTATGGCTACACCTTC. Translated, this is CASSEGGAEGVANYGYTF.